A selection of T cell receptor beta chains follows, all from one sample in a study of cytotoxic CD8 clonotypes in ibrutinib-treated CLL. Here immunoSEQ multiplex PCR was the method, and the copy in TCRdb shows in-frame clones only, minus some. The sample includes about 140,000 clones, around 84% of them seen just once. Here the sequenced sample was PBMCs, taken after 36 months of ibrutinib treatment. The source of these receptors is a human donor with chronic lymphocytic leukemia. Both conserved end residues are part of each CDR3. Each record gives: clone size, J gene, V gene, D gene, CDR3 DNA, CDR3 protein. D genes are given only for firm matches. Size is stated for part of the rows, as once, few or many counts, or as a class when the clone is expanded.

. | TRBJ1-1 | TRBV10-2 | TRBD1 | TGCGCCAGCAGTCCCGGGACAGGGGGCGTTTTCACTGAAGCTTTCTTT | CASSPGTGGVFTEAFF
. | TRBJ1-2 | TRBV6-5 | . | TGTGCCAGCAGCTACGGACAGAGCAGCTTTGGCTACACCTTC | CASSYGQSSFGYTF
. | TRBJ1-4 | TRBV27 | . | TGTGCCAGCAGTTTACATAGCCTAACAGGGCAATTCCTGATTTTT | CASSLHSLTGQFLIF
. | TRBJ1-2 | TRBV5-1 | TRBD1 | TGCGCCAGCAGCTTGGGTGGGACAGGGGCCGGCGACTATGGCTACACCTTC | CASSLGGTGAGDYGYTF
. | TRBJ1-3 | TRBV10-3 | TRBD1 | TGTGCCACCGAACGGACAGGTTCTGGAAACACCATATATTTT | CATERTGSGNTIYF
. | TRBJ1-2 | TRBV5-6 | . | TGTGCCAGCAGCTCCGGGCTGGTGGGTAACTATGGCTACACCTTC | CASSSGLVGNYGYTF
. | TRBJ2-7 | TRBV27 | TRBD2 | TGTGCCAGCACTCGTAGTCTAGCGGGGACTTACGAGCAGTACTTC | CASTRSLAGTYEQYF
. | TRBJ2-7 | TRBV30 | . | TGTGCCTGGGGTGGGAACGAGCAGTACTTC | CAWGGNEQYF
. | TRBJ1-1 | TRBV11-2 | . | TGTGCCAGCAGCTTAGTCTCGGGCAGGGACCGCCTTGGAGCTTTCTTT | CASSLVSGRDRLGAFF
. | TRBJ2-5 | TRBV4-1 | . | TGCGCCAGCAGCCAGACCCGTGGCAGGGGCGAGACCCAGTACTTC | CASSQTRGRGETQYF
. | TRBJ1-2 | TRBV10-3 | TRBD1 | TGTGCCATCAGTGATTCCGGGACAGCTAACTATGGCTACACCTTC | CAISDSGTANYGYTF
. | TRBJ1-1 | TRBV7-9 | . | TGTGCCAGCAGCTGGATTCGAGGGTATGGCACTGAAGCTTTCTTT | CASSWIRGYGTEAFF
once | TRBJ2-3 | TRBV15 | . | TGTGCCACCAGCAGAGGGAACTCGGGTACAGATACGCAGTATTTT | CATSRGNSGTDTQYF
. | TRBJ2-7 | TRBV19 | . | TGTGCCAGTAGTCCTCGACTTAGCGCCGGGACCTACGAGCAGTACTTC | CASSPRLSAGTYEQYF
few | TRBJ2-2 | TRBV6-4 | . | TGTGCCAGCAGGAAGACAGTCACCGGGGAGCTGTTTTTT | CASRKTVTGELFF
few | TRBJ2-7 | TRBV20-1 | . | TGCAGTGCTAGAGATCAATACGAGCAGTACTTC | CSARDQYEQYF
. | TRBJ2-5 | TRBV4-1 | TRBD1 | TGCGCCAGCAGCCAGACAGGGGTGGCCCGGAAGACCCAGTACTTC | CASSQTGVARKTQYF
. | TRBJ1-1 | TRBV9 | . | TGTGCCAGCAGCGTAGTCCCGGGGTTGAGGACTGAAGCTTTCTTT | CASSVVPGLRTEAFF
. | TRBJ1-3 | TRBV18 | TRBD1 | TGTGCCAGCTCCCGAAGCACAGGGGCAGGTGGAAACACCATATATTTT | CASSRSTGAGGNTIYF
. | TRBJ2-3 | TRBV28 | . | TGTGCCAGCACCTACATCGGTACGCAGTATTTT | CASTYIGTQYF
. | TRBJ1-2 | TRBV7-2 | . | TGTGCCAGCAGCTTAGCGGCGGGGGGCTACTATGGCTACACCTTC | CASSLAAGGYYGYTF
few | TRBJ1-6 | TRBV5-6 | TRBD1 | TGTGCCAGCAGCCCAGGGACAGGGGCTCCTACACCCCTCCACTTT | CASSPGTGAPTPLHF
. | TRBJ1-2 | TRBV18 | . | TGTGCCAGCTCACCTGGGGGCTACACCTTC | CASSPGGYTF
. | TRBJ2-7 | TRBV15 | TRBD2 | TGTGCCACCAGCAGAGAACGGGGGGACGAGCAGTACTTC | CATSRERGDEQYF
. | TRBJ2-7 | TRBV19 | TRBD1 | TGTGCCAGTAGTCGGACAGGGTCCTACGAGCAGTACTTC | CASSRTGSYEQYF
. | TRBJ2-7 | TRBV7-9 | . | TGTGCCAGCAGACGATCTGTGGACGACAGGCAGTACTTC | CASRRSVDDRQYF
. | TRBJ2-7 | TRBV11-2 | TRBD2 | TGTGCCAGCAGCTTAGAGGTTGGGCTAGCGGGAGGGCATTACGAGCAGTACTTC | CASSLEVGLAGGHYEQYF
once | TRBJ2-2 | TRBV30 | TRBD2 | TGTGCCTGGCGCTTAAGCGGGAGGGCCGCCGGGGAGCTGTTTTTT | CAWRLSGRAAGELFF
. | TRBJ2-2 | TRBV6-1 | . | TGTGCCAGCAGTGAATTAACCGGGGAGCTGTTTTTT | CASSELTGELFF
once | TRBJ1-2 | TRBV19 | TRBD1 | TGTGCCAGTAACACCCAGGGGGCGCGGCGAGGCTACACCTTC | CASNTQGARRGYTF
. | TRBJ2-2 | TRBV5-1 | . | TGCGCCAGCTCGGTTAGCGGAAACGCGAACACCGGGGAGCTGTTTTTT | CASSVSGNANTGELFF
. | TRBJ1-2 | TRBV19 | . | TGTGCCAGTAGTGTCAGGCAGTTTGGCTACACCTTC | CASSVRQFGYTF
. | TRBJ2-7 | TRBV10-3 | TRBD2 | TGTGCCATCAGTGGAAGCGGGACCTCCTACGAGCAGTACTTC | CAISGSGTSYEQYF
. | TRBJ2-3 | TRBV6-7 | TRBD1 | TGTGCCAGCAGTCTTACAGGGGAAGGCACAGATACGCAGTATTTT | CASSLTGEGTDTQYF
. | TRBJ2-7 | TRBV4-1 | . | TGCGCCAGCAGCCAAGGGGCGGGCTACGAGCAGTACTTC | CASSQGAGYEQYF
. | TRBJ1-6 | TRBV5-1 | . | TGCGCCAGCAGCTTCACCGACGGTTCACCCCTCCACTTT | CASSFTDGSPLHF
. | TRBJ2-7 | TRBV11-1 | TRBD2 | TGTGCCAGCAGCTTTGCTAGCGGGGAATACGAGCAGTACTTC | CASSFASGEYEQYF
many | TRBJ2-7 | TRBV2 | . | TGTGCCAGCACCCGAAGGGGAGAACTTTACGAGCAGTACTTC | CASTRRGELYEQYF
. | TRBJ1-3 | TRBV28 | . | TGTGCCAGCAGTTTATTTGGCGCAAACTCTGGAAACACCATATATTTT | CASSLFGANSGNTIYF
few | TRBJ2-1 | TRBV9 | TRBD2 | TGTGCCAGCAGCGTAGGACTAGCGGGGGCTAATGAGCAGTTCTTC | CASSVGLAGANEQFF
. | TRBJ2-5 | TRBV11-2 | . | TGTGCCAGCAGCTTAGCCTATAAAGGACAGACCAAGCAAGAGACCCAGTACTTC | CASSLAYKGQTKQETQYF
. | TRBJ2-3 | TRBV19 | . | TGTGCCAGTAGCATCCAGGGGACTACAAGCACAGATACGCAGTATTTT | CASSIQGTTSTDTQYF
. | TRBJ2-1 | TRBV13 | TRBD2 | TGTGCCAGCAGCTGGGGACTAGCAGACAATGAGCAGTTCTTC | CASSWGLADNEQFF
. | TRBJ2-3 | TRBV11-3 | . | TGTGCCAGCAGCTTCAAGGGGGCAGATACGCAGTATTTT | CASSFKGADTQYF
. | TRBJ1-5 | TRBV5-1 | . | TGCGCCAGCAGCTCGAGGGTGGGCCAGCCCCAGCATTTT | CASSSRVGQPQHF
. | TRBJ1-1 | TRBV11-2 | . | TGTGCCAGCAGCTTACTGGGACCCACTGAAGCTTTCTTT | CASSLLGPTEAFF
. | TRBJ2-1 | TRBV10-3 | . | TGTGCCATCAGTGAGTCCTTGGGGCAGAGCTCCTACAATGAGCAGTTCTTC | CAISESLGQSSYNEQFF
. | TRBJ1-3 | TRBV7-9 | TRBD1 | TGTGCCAGCAGCCCACCGAGACAGGGGACCTCTGGAAACACCATATATTTT | CASSPPRQGTSGNTIYF
. | TRBJ2-1 | TRBV9 | . | TGTGCCAGCAGCGTAGACGTCAGCTCCTACAATGAGCAGTTCTTC | CASSVDVSSYNEQFF
. | TRBJ1-1 | TRBV9 | . | TGTGCCAGCAGCGAAGGGGGAAACACTGAAGCTTTCTTT | CASSEGGNTEAFF
. | TRBJ1-2 | TRBV28 | TRBD1 | TGTGCCAGCAGTTTGGTTACAGGGGCTTATGGCTACACCTTC | CASSLVTGAYGYTF
. | TRBJ1-4 | TRBV4-2 | . | TGTGCCAGCAGTCCGATGGGGGCAACTAATGAAAAACTGTTTTTT | CASSPMGATNEKLFF
. | TRBJ2-7 | TRBV7-8 | . | TGTGCCAGCAGCTTTGGGGAAACCTACGAGCAGTACTTC | CASSFGETYEQYF
few | TRBJ1-5 | TRBV2 | . | TGTGCCAGCAGTGGGACAGAGGATCAGCCCCAGCATTTT | CASSGTEDQPQHF
. | TRBJ1-2 | TRBV28 | . | TGTGCCAGCAGTCTACAGGGCTCCTATGGCTACACCTTC | CASSLQGSYGYTF